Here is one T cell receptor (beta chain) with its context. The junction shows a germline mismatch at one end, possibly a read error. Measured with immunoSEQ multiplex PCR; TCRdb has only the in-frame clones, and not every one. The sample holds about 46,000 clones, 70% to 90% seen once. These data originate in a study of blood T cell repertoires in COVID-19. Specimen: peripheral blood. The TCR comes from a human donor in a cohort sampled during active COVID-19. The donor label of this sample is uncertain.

In DNA, the CDR3 is TGTGCCAGCAGCTTACGCGCGGGACAGGGGGCGGCACTCTTC. Translating it yields CASSLRAGQGAALF. The rearrangement joins TRBV13 to TRBJ2-1; 12 bases are a match to TRBD1. Germline V CDR1 and CDR2: PRHDT, FYEKMQ (reference sequence). The CDR3 spans 14 residues.